This TCR beta chain was recovered during a study of T cell changes during pregnancy in multiple sclerosis (dated by TCRdb to between 2017 and 2020). For the study in its entirety: The study looked at changes in the T cell repertoire across pregnancy in women with multiple sclerosis.

Receptors were amplified or captured by the immunoSEQ multiplex PCR assay. As stored in TCRdb, this immuneACCESS dataset retains in-frame rearrangements with V and J assigned. A fraction of the clones does not appear; measured against another copy, unresolved V genes explain less than half of the discrepancy, and the remainder lacks a known reason. For this sample the table gives tens of thousands of clones, of which around 92% were detected only once. In total, the top ten clones hold 2.5% to 3.5% of the sample. As concerns this clone: Its target antigen remains unknown. No much larger clonotype is one base removed from it; base qualities were not supplied.

From the cysteine through the phenylalanine, the CDR3 covers 15 amino acids. Only CDR3 DNA remains: 45 bases, in frame from the first base. Relative to germline, V is missing 4 bases and J is missing 6 bases, with 8 bases of the junction outside any gene match. CDR1 LNHDA and CDR2 SQIVND are derived from the germline V gene (reference sequence). The source material was peripheral blood, sampled in the third trimester of pregnancy. This sequence originates from a female donor in good health, enrolled as a control in a pregnancy study. The V gene is TRBV19 and the J gene is TRBJ1-5, and 8 junctional nucleotides match TRBD1. The DNA reads as follows: TGTGCCAGTAGTACTCAGGGGGCTGGTAGTCAGCCCCAGCATTTT. Its product reads: CASSTQGAGSQPQHF.